This record covers a single T cell receptor (beta chain). This clone was seen just once. Its antigen remains undetermined. No quality values exist for individual bases; no much larger clone is one base distant. The sample belongs to a study of blood T cell repertoires in COVID-19 (dated by TCRdb to the early 2020s). Concerning the study at large: Collaborator samples came from the United States, Italy and Spain and covered acute and convalescent phases of COVID-19. The repertoires were released in a freely available public database intended as a resource for research on the immune response to SARS-CoV-2. The material from the prospective study consisted of cDNA or gDNA derived from T cells, B-cell-depleted T cells, or PBMCs. Samples were obtained from the ongoing ImmuneRACE study (first 160 participants) and from some 1,200 subjects provided by 6 global collaborators. Deeply sampled blood TCRbeta repertoires from subjects exposed to, actively infected with, or recovered from COVID-19 were included in the dataset. Where available, HLA class I and class II types were obtained from metadata supplied by the sample provider rather than from assay-based typing. Sample metadata almost always included a de-identified subject ID, COVID-19 status, age in years and sex. Results and caveats for the whole study, not just this receptor: How much clinical and demographic metadata was included differed by source and by participant, and the metadata was provided uncurated.

From a lookup of the germline V gene (reference sequence), CDR1 and CDR2 are GTSNPN and SVGIG. The junction shows trimming of 2 bases on V and 3 bases on J, plus 11 bases between the germline ends. The CDR3 starts with the cysteine, ends with the phenylalanine, and has 13 residues. The DNA shown is the 39-base CDR3, in frame from base 1. TCRbeta CDR3 regions were amplified from genomic DNA using the immunoSEQ Assay, a bias-controlled multiplex PCR. The published analysis was carried out like this. The number of nucleated cells in each sample was estimated from the amplification of reference gene primers within the assay. Sequence reads were collapsed and filtered to measure the absolute abundance of every unique TCRbeta CDR3 rearrangement. Productive Simpson clonality was computed per sample as the square root of Simpson's diversity index over productive rearrangements. This is the immuneACCESS table as TCRdb keeps it, with only in-frame sequences that have V and J called. A part of the clones is gone; compared with another copy, unresolved V genes explain less than half, and the rest is unexplained. Clonal size and the V and J genes are those of that table, whereas D and trimming came from the DNA. The sample table holds some 170,000 clones, of which 82% were seen once. The ten largest account for almost 8.5% of the sample.

Whole blood was collected in K2EDTA tubes by collaborating institutions according to the institutions' own protocols. For TCRbeta analysis, collaborators shipped samples as frozen whole blood, isolated PBMCs, or DNA extracted from either of those sample types. This chain joins TRBV30 to TRBJ2-7; the best D guess is TRBD1, with 5 bases matching. This receptor was identified in a woman in her 70s with acute or convalescent COVID-19. Sample: peripheral blood. The CDR3 sequence is CAWSRQLSYEQYF. The DNA is as follows: TGTGCCTGGAGTAGACAGCTTAGCTACGAGCAGTACTTC.